The 28 T cell receptor beta chains given below trace back to one sample, sequenced in a study of T-cell reconstitution after alpha-beta-depleted transplantation in children. Unique molecular identifiers tagged the TCRbeta library. TCRdb analysed the PCR reads with MiXCR anew, one entry per CDR3 protein. The sample includes 550,000 to 600,000 distinct CDR3 sequences, around 23% of them seen just once. Specimen: PBMCs, mostly from graft donor cells, collected 360 days after TCRalphabeta/CD19-depleted stem cell transplant. The receptors stem from a boy less than two years old who had a stem cell transplant for acute myeloid leukemia, so the T cells may come from the graft donor.

This clonotype appeared once. V usage is TRBV12-3 or TRBV12-4 and J usage is TRBJ2-5; D is perhaps TRBD2 (6 bases). The CDR3 is made up of 15 amino acids. The ends were cut back, 4 bases at V and 2 bases at J, with 14 bases in the middle. The CDR3 DNA reads as TGTGCCAGCAGTTCGGCCGGGGGAGCTCAAGAGACCCAGTACTTC. Residues: CASSSAGGAQETQYF.

This clonotype showed up many times. The V gene is TRBV4-1, the J gene TRBJ2-6; D ambiguous. Germline-derived CDR1 and CDR2 are MGHRA and YSYEKL. Trimming removed 1 base at V and 2 bases at J, with 18 bases between. CDR3 length: 19 residues. CDR3 sequence reads: CASSQGRFQSSAGANVLTF. In DNA, the CDR3 is TGCGCCAGCAGCCAAGGCCGTTTTCAGTCGTCGGCTGGGGCCAACGTCCTGACTTTC.

This clonotype has a handful of counts. The gene calls are TRBV7-3 and TRBJ2-1; 9 bases fit TRBD2. V shed 4 bases and J 7 bases; nucleotides not matched to a gene: 8. Germline V gene data show CDR1 as SGHTA and CDR2 as FQGTGA. This CDR3 comprises 15 residues. Written as DNA, the CDR3 is TGTGCCAGCAGCTCAAGCGGGGGGTACTTTAATGAGCAGTTCTTC. Residues: CASSSSGGYFNEQFF.

This clonotype was seen a handful of times. CDR3 DNA sequence: TGTGCCAGCATGTACTTGGGACTAGCGGGGGACCTACTAAGCACAGATACGCAGTATTTT. Translating gives CASMYLGLAGDLLSTDTQYF. The chain employs TRBV13 and TRBJ2-3, with 14 positions matching TRBD2. The CDR3 extends over 20 amino acids. With V trimmed by 7 bases and J by 0 bases, 15 bases remained unmatched. From germline, CDR1 is PRHDT and CDR2 FYEKMQ (reference sequence).

This clonotype was seen many times. V and J are TRBV20-1 and TRBJ2-1; 10 nucleotides agree with TRBD2. CDR1 DFQATT and CDR2 SNEGSKA come from the germline V gene (reference sequence). The V and J ends lost 2 bases and 7 bases, in that order; junction bases with no gene match: 14. The CDR3 loop spans 17 amino acids. In nucleotides, the CDR3 is TGCAGTGCTAGAAATCCAGCGGGGGGGCCGGGTAGGAATGAGCAGTTCTTC. It yields the protein CSARNPAGGPGRNEQFF.

The rearrangement links TRBV12-3 or TRBV12-4 to TRBJ1-1; D not resolved. This CDR3 is built from 16 residues. Trimming pared 7 bases from V and 1 base from J, leaving 19 bases between. The CDR3 sequence: CASINLPGRPNTEAFF. CDR3 bases: TGTGCCAGCATCAATCTCCCCGGGCGGCCGAACACTGAAGCTTTCTTT.

This clonotype was seen only a few times. The V and J genes are TRBV10-3 and TRBJ2-3; tentative D call: TRBD1 (7 bases). CDR1 and CDR2 (germline): ENHRY, SYGVKD. Trimming cost V 5 bases and J 6 bases, with 15 bases left between them. This CDR3 region has 14 residues. DNA of the CDR3: TGTGCCATCAGTTCCCAGGGGGAGGTGGATACGCAGTATTTT. This gives the protein CAISSQGEVDTQYF.

This clonotype was observed a single time. The chain is built from TRBV11-2 and TRBJ2-1; no firm D call. Germline V gene sequence: CDR1 SGHAT, CDR2 FQNNGV. Deletions cut 5 bases from V and 7 bases from J, with 15 bases between. CDR3 length equals 14 residues. The CDR3 is CASSPWGRKNEQFF. The CDR3 bases are TGTGCCAGCAGCCCATGGGGTCGCAAGAATGAGCAGTTCTTC. Variable domain in full (rest from reference TRBV11-2 and TRBJ2-1): EAGVAQSPRYKIIEKRQSVAFWCNPISGHATLYWYQQILGQGPKLLIQFQNNGVVDDSQLPKDRFSAERLKGVDSTLKIQPAKLEDSAVYLCASSPWGRKNEQFFGPGTRLTVL.

This clonotype was observed many times. The gene calls are TRBV12-3 or TRBV12-4 and TRBJ1-3; D uncertain. This CDR3 region has 13 residues. V lost 2 bases to trimming and J lost 4 bases, with 6 bases between them. The CDR3, as DNA: TGTGCCAGCAGTTTACTAATGGGAAACACCATATATTTT. Its translation: CASSLLMGNTIYF.

This clonotype has only a few counts. Here the CDR3 DNA reads TGCGCCAGCAGCCAAGATGAGGGGACCACTGAAGCTTTCTTT. Protein sequence: CASSQDEGTTEAFF. The chain uses TRBV4-1 and TRBJ1-1; TRBD1 might be the D (5 bases). CDR1 and CDR2 (germline): MGHRA, YSYEKL. Trimming cost V 0 bases and J 4 bases, with 9 bases left between them. The CDR3 contains 14 residues.

Ten or more counts support this clonotype. This chain links TRBV5-1 with TRBJ2-7; no reliable D call. The length of the CDR3 is 10 residues. In germline, CDR1 is SGHRS, CDR2 YFSETQ. CDR3 DNA sequence: TGCGCCAGCAGCTTCCCACGGTTCAGGGTC. The encoded protein is CASSFPRFRV.

This clonotype appeared a few times. This chain joins TRBV20-1 and TRBJ2-7; D assignment may be TRBD1 or TRBD2 (5 bases each). From germline, CDR1 is DFQATT and CDR2 SNEGSKA (reference sequence). The CDR3 covers 13 residues. The V and J ends lost 2 bases and 0 bases respectively, with 8 bases between them. The CDR3 loop reads CSARPGLSYEQYV. The CDR3 nucleotides are TGCAGTGCTAGACCGGGGCTCTCCTACGAGCAGTACGTC.

The CDR3 DNA follows: TGCAGTGCTAGACCCCAGGGGCGGGCTCCAGATACGCAGTATTTT. It yields the protein CSARPQGRAPDTQYF. The chain is built from TRBV20-1 and TRBJ2-3; TRBD1 is a possible D gene (6 bases). Germline CDR1 DFQATT, CDR2 SNEGSKA (reference sequence). V lost 2 bases and J 4 bases, leaving 16 bases between the germline ends. This CDR3 contains 15 residues.

J is TRBJ2-1 and V is TRBV7-2; possible D gene TRBD1, 8 bases. The length of the CDR3 is 13 residues. Looked up from germline, CDR1 is SGHTA and CDR2 is FQGNSA. Trimming took off 5 bases at V and 9 bases at J, with 14 bases between the two ends. The CDR3 sequence: CASSPTGGGEQFF. The CDR3 nucleotides are TGTGCCAGCAGCCCTACAGGGGGGGGTGAGCAGTTCTTC. Together with reference TRBV7-2 and TRBJ2-1, the CDR3 gives the full variable domain: GAGVSQSPSNKVTEKGKDVELRCDPISGHTALYWYRQSLGQGLEFLIYFQGNSAPDKSGLPSDRFSAERTGGSVSTLTIQRTQQEDSAVYLCASSPTGGGEQFFGPGTRLTVL.

This clonotype has a handful of counts. The chain couples TRBV29-1 to TRBJ2-6; D not resolved. The CDR3 consists of 16 residues. Germline V CDR1 and CDR2: SQVTM, ANQGSEA. Trimming removed 5 bases from V and 0 bases from J, with 14 bases in between. CDR3: CSVPGSPSSGANVLTF. The CDR3 DNA reads TGCAGCGTTCCGGGTTCCCCTTCCTCTGGGGCCAACGTCCTGACTTTC. Together with reference TRBV29-1 and TRBJ2-6, the CDR3 gives the full variable domain: SAVISQKPSRDICQRGTSLTIQCQVDSQVTMMFWYRQQPGQSLTLIATANQGSEATYESGFVIDKFPISRPNLTFSTLTVSNMSPEDSSIYLCSVPGSPSSGANVLTFGAGSRLTVL.

The chain is built from TRBV6-1 and TRBJ2-2; 10 bases are a match to TRBD2. After removal of 6 bases from V and 4 bases from J, the junction contained 5 bases not matched to a gene. Per the germline V gene, CDR1 is MNHNS and CDR2 is SASEGT. The CDR3 runs to 15 residues. CDR3 sequence: CASSLAGVITGELFF. The CDR3 nucleotides read TGTGCCAGCAGCCTAGCGGGGGTGATCACCGGGGAGCTGTTTTTT.

This clonotype was counted many times. This chain's CDR3 is CASSIGTPYEQYF. The CDR3 DNA reads TGCGCCAGCAGCATCGGGACCCCCTACGAGCAGTACTTC. The chain uses TRBV5-1 and TRBJ2-7; possibly TRBD1 or TRBD2 for D (5 bases each). Germline V gives CDR1 SGHRS, CDR2 YFSETQ. CDR3 length: 13 amino acids. V lost 4 bases to trimming and J lost 2 bases, with 10 bases between them.

This clonotype was observed a handful of times. V usage is TRBV10-3 and J usage is TRBJ2-7; tentative D call: TRBD2 (6 bases). The germline V gene has CDR1 ENHRY and CDR2 SYGVKD. The CDR3 has 14 amino acids. V lost 4 bases to trimming and J lost 5 bases, with 15 bases between them. This CDR3 is CAISVGQGGDEQYF. CDR3 nucleotides: TGTGCCATCAGTGTAGGGCAGGGAGGAGACGAGCAGTACTTC.

Only a few counts were recorded for this clonotype. This chain connects TRBV12-3 or TRBV12-4 to TRBJ2-3; D might be TRBD1 (5 bases). The CDR3 loop spans 14 amino acids. V was shortened by 7 bases and J by 1 base, with 12 bases between the two germline ends. The CDR3 region is CASTSQVGTDTQYF. The CDR3 coding sequence is TGTGCCAGCACGTCACAGGTTGGCACAGATACGCAGTATTTT.

The chain carries TRBV28 and TRBJ2-1, with TRBD2 matching over 9 bases. The CDR3 loop spans 17 amino acids. Germline V gene data show CDR1 as MDHEN and CDR2 as SYDVKM. V lost 3 bases to trimming and J lost 3 bases; unmatched junction nucleotides: 9. The CDR3 DNA is TGTGCCAGCAGTTTGACCCCGGAAGCGGGGGGCTACAATGAGCAGTTCTTC. Translated: CASSLTPEAGGYNEQFF.

This clonotype was observed a handful of times. CDR3 loop: CASSWRGAETQYF. CDR3 sequence (DNA): TGTGCCAGCAGTTGGCGCGGGGCCGAGACCCAGTACTTC. V gene TRBV6-6 combines with J gene TRBJ2-5, with D possibly being TRBD2 (6 bases). Looked up from germline, CDR1 is MNHNY and CDR2 is SVGAGI (reference sequence). The CDR3 has 13 amino acids. Trimming stripped 4 bases from V and 5 bases from J, with 11 bases between.

This chain uses TRBV12-3 or TRBV12-4 with TRBJ2-7, with D perhaps matching TRBD2 (7 bases). This CDR3 has 13 residues. The ends were cut back, 8 bases at V and 4 bases at J, with 15 bases in the middle. The CDR3 loop reads CASAPGGQYEQYF. The CDR3 DNA is TGTGCCAGCGCCCCGGGGGGCCAATACGAGCAGTACTTC.

Many counts were recorded for this clonotype. The rearrangement links TRBV6-5 to TRBJ2-2; 8 bases line up with TRBD2. This CDR3 comprises 17 residues. Germline CDR1 MNHEY, CDR2 SVGAGI. Trimming at V came to 4 bases and at J to 4 bases, leaving 11 bases not matched to a gene. Written as DNA, the CDR3 is TGTGCCAGCAGTTCCCGGACTAGCCGGGGGGGCACCGGGGAGCTGTTTTTT. The encoded protein is CASSSRTSRGGTGELFF.

The sample holds many counts of this clonotype. This chain joins TRBV6-1 and TRBJ1-4; D is ambiguous. The CDR3 sequence is 16 residues long. Germline loops: CDR1 MNHNS, CDR2 SASEGT. V lost 6 bases, J lost 5 bases, and 19 bases lay in between. The CDR3 reads CASRVGKNPRNEKLFF. For the CDR3, the DNA is TGTGCCAGCAGGGTGGGGAAGAACCCCCGAAATGAAAAACTGTTTTTT.

This clonotype occurred a few times. This rearrangement joins TRBV7-2 to TRBJ2-2; no definite D call. The V gene lost 3 bases and the J gene lost 3 bases, with 8 bases spanning the gap. This CDR3 is 14 amino acids long. Germline V CDR1 and CDR2: SGHTA, FQGNSA. Here the CDR3 reads CASSFDPYTGELFF. CDR3 DNA: TGTGCCAGCAGCTTTGACCCCTACACCGGGGAGCTGTTTTTT.

In this sample, this clonotype turned up a few times. The chain is built from TRBV20-1 and TRBJ2-7; 8 nucleotides match TRBD2. Germline trimming cut 3 bases from V and 1 base from J; bases unmatched to any gene: 8. The CDR3 extends over 15 amino acids. Per the germline V gene, CDR1 is DFQATT and CDR2 is SNEGSKA (reference sequence). The DNA for the CDR3 is TGCAGTGCTAGGTTTAGCGGGGTGTGTTCCTACGAGCAGTACGTC. Translation: CSARFSGVCSYEQYV.

This chain uses TRBV10-3 with TRBJ1-4, with 7 bases lining up with TRBD1. The CDR3 spans 16 residues. Trimming cost V 2 bases and J 2 bases; bases outside gene matches: 5. Germline V gives CDR1 ENHRY, CDR2 SYGVKD. This chain's CDR3 is CAISEAGGVTNEKLFF. CDR3 nucleotides: TGTGCCATCAGTGAGGCAGGGGGGGTTACTAATGAAAAACTGTTTTTT.

This clonotype was observed at least ten times. This chain uses TRBV29-1 with TRBJ2-4, with D possibly TRBD1 on 6 matching bases. The germline V gene has CDR1 SQVTM and CDR2 ANQGSEA. The V and J ends lost 4 bases and 9 bases respectively, with 16 bases between them. CDR3 length: 13 residues. CDR3 DNA sequence: TGCAGCGTTGGTGGACAGACTAAGGGCATTCAGTACTTC. Protein: CSVGGQTKGIQYF.